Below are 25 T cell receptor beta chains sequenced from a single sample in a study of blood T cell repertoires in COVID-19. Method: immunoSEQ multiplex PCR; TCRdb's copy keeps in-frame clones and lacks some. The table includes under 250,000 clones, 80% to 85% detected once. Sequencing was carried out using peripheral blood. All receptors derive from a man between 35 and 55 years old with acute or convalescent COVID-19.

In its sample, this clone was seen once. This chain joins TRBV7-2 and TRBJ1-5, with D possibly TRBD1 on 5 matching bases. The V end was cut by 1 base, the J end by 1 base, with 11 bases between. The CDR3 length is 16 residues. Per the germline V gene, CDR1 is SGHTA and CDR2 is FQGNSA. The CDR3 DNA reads TGTGCCAGCAGCTTAGTGGGGGGTCTGAGCAATCAGCCCCAGCATTTT. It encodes CASSLVGGLSNQPQHF. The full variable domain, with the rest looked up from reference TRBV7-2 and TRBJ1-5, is GAGVSQSPSNKVTEKGKDVELRCDPISGHTALYWYRQSLGQGLEFLIYFQGNSAPDKSGLPSDRFSAERTGGSVSTLTIQRTQQEDSAVYLCASSLVGGLSNQPQHFGDGTRLSIL.

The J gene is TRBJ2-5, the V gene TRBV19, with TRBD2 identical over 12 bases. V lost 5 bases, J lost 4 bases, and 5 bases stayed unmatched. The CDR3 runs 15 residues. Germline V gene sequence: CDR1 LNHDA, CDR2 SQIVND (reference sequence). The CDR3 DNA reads TGTGCCAGTAGTGGACAGGGACTAGCGGGAGAGACCCAGTACTTC. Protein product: CASSGQGLAGETQYF. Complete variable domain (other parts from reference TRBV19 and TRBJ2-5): DGGITQSPKYLFRKEGQNVTLSCEQNLNHDAMYWYRQDPGQGLRLIYYSQIVNDFQKGDIAEGYSVSREKKESFPLTVTSAQKNPTAFYLCASSGQGLAGETQYFGPGTRLLVL.

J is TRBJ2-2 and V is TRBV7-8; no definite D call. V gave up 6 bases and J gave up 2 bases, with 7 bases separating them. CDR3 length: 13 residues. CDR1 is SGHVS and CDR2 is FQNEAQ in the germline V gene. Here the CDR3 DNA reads TGTGCCAGCAGGGGCCGCAACACCGGGGAGCTGTTTTTT. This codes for CASRGRNTGELFF.

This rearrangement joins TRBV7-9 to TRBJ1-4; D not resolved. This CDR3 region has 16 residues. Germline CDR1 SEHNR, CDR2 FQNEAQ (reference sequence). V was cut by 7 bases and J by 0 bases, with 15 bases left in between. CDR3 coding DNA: TGTGCCAGCACGCTACCTCAAACCACAACTAATGAAAAACTGTTTTTT. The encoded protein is CASTLPQTTTNEKLFF.

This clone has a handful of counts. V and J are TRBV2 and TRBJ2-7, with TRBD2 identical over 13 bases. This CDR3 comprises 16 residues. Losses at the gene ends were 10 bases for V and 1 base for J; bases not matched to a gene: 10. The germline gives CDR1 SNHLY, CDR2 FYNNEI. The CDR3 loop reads CAIARTSGSQSYEQYF. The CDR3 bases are TGTGCCATCGCTCGGACTAGCGGGAGCCAGTCCTACGAGCAGTACTTC.

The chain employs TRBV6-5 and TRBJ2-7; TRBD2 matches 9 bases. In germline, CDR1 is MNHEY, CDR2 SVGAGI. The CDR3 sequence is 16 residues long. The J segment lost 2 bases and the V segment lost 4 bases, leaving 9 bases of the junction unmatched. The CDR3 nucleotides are TGTGCCAGCAGTTCCAGGACTAGCGAGAAAACCTACGAGCAGTACTTC. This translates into CASSSRTSEKTYEQYF.

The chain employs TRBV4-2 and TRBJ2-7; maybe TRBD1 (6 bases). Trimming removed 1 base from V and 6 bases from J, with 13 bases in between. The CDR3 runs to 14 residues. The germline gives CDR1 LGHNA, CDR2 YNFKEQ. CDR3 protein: CASSQGRGPGEQYF. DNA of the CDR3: TGTGCCAGCAGCCAAGGCAGGGGTCCAGGCGAGCAGTACTTC.

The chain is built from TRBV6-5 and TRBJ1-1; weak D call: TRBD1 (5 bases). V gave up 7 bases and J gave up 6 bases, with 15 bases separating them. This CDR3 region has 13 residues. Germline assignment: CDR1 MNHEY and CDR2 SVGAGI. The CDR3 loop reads CASISSGKPEAFF. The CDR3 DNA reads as TGTGCCAGCATCAGTTCAGGGAAGCCTGAAGCTTTCTTT.

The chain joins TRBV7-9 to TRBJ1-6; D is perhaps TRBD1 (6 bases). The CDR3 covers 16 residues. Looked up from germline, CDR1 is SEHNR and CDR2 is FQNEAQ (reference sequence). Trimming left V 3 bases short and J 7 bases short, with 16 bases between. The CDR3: CASSFGGRGKNSPLHF. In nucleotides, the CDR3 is TGTGCCAGCAGCTTCGGGGGGCGCGGGAAAAATTCACCCCTCCACTTT.

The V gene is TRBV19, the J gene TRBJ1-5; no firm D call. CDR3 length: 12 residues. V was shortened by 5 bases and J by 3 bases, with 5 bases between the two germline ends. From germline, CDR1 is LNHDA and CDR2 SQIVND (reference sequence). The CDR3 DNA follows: TGTGCCAGTAGTCCCCTCAATCAGCCCCAGCATTTT. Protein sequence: CASSPLNQPQHF. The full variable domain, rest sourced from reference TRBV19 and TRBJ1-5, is DGGITQSPKYLFRKEGQNVTLSCEQNLNHDAMYWYRQDPGQGLRLIYYSQIVNDFQKGDIAEGYSVSREKKESFPLTVTSAQKNPTAFYLCASSPLNQPQHFGDGTRLSIL.

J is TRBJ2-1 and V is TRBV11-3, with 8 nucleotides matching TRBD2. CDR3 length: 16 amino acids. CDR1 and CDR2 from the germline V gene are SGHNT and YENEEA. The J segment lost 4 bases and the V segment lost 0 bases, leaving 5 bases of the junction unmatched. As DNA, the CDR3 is TGTGCCAGCAGCTTAGAGGCGGGAGGCGCATACAATGAGCAGTTCTTC. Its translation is CASSLEAGGAYNEQFF.

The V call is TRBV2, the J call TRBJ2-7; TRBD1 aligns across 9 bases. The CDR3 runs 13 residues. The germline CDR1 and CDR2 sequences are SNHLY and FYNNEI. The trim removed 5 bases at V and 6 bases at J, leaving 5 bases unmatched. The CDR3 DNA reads TGTGCCAGCAGTACTGACAGGGGGATCGAGCAGTACTTC. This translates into CASSTDRGIEQYF.

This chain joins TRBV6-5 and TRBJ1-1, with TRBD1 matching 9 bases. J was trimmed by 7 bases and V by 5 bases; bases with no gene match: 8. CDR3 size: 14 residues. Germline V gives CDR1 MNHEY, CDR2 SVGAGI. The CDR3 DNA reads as TGTGCCAGCAGTCCCCGGGACAGGGCCCTTGAAGCTTTCTTT. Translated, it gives CASSPRDRALEAFF.

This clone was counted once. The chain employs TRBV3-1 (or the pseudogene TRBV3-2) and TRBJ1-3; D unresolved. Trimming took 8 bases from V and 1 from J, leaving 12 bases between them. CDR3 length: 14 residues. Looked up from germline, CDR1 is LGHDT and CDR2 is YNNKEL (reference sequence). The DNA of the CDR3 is TGTGCCAGCTGGTCGTCAGAATCTGGAAACACCATATATTTT. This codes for CASWSSESGNTIYF.

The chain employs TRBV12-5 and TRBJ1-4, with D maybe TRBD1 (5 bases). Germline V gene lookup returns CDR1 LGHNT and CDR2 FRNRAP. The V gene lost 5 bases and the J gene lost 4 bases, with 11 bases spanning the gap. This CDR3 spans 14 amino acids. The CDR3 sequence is CASGMGQVNEKLFF. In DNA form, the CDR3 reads TGTGCTAGTGGTATGGGGCAGGTTAATGAAAAACTGTTTTTT.

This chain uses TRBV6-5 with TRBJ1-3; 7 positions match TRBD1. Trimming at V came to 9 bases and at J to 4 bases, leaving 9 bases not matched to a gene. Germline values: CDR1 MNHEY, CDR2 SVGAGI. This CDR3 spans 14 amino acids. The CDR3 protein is CASYHRGTGNTIYF. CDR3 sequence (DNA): TGTGCCAGTTACCACAGGGGTACCGGAAACACCATATATTTT.

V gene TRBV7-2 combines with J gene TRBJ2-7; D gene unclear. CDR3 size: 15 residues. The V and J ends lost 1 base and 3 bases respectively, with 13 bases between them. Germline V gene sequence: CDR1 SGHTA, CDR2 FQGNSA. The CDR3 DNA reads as TGTGCCAGCAGCTTAGTAGGAGCAATCGGCTACGAGCAGTACTTC. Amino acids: CASSLVGAIGYEQYF.

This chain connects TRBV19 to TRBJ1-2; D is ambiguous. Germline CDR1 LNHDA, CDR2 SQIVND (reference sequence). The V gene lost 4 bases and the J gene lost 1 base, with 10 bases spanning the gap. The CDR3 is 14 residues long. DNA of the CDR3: TGTGCCAGTAGTAGGTGCCAGCGTAACTATGGCTACACCTTC. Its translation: CASSRCQRNYGYTF.

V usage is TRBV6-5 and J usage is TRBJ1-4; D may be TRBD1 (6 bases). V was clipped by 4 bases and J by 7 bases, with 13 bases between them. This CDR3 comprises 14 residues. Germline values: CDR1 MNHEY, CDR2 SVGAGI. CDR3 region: CASSSQGIGEKLFF. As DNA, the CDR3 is TGTGCCAGCAGTTCCCAGGGGATCGGTGAAAAACTGTTTTTT.

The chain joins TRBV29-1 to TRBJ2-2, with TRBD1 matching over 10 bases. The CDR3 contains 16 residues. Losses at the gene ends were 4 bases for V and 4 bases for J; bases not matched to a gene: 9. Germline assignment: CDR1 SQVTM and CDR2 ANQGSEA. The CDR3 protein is CSVGRPGQGFTGELFF. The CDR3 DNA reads TGCAGCGTTGGGCGTCCGGGACAGGGGTTCACCGGGGAGCTGTTTTTT.

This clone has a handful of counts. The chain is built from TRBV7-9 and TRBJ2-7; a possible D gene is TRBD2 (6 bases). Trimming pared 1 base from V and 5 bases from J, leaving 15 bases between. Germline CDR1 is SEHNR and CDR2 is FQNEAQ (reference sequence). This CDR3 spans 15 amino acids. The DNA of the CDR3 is TGTGCCAGCAGCTTAGGCGCTAGTTCGGGGGACGAGCAGTACTTC. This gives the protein CASSLGASSGDEQYF. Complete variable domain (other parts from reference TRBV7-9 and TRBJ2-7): DTGVSQNPRHKITKRGQNVTFRCDPISEHNRLYWYRQTLGQGPEFLTYFQNEAQLEKSRLLSDRFSAERPKGSFSTLEIQRTEQGDSAMYLCASSLGASSGDEQYFGPGTRLTVT.

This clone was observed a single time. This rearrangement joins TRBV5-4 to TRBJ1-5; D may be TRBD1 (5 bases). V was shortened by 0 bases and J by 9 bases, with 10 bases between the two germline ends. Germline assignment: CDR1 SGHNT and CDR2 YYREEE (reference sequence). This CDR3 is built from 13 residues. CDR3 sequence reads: CASSLGAGRPQHF. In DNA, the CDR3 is TGTGCCAGCAGCTTGGGGGCGGGGCGGCCCCAGCATTTT. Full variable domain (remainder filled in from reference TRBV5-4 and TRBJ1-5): ETGVTQSPTHLIKTRGQQVTLRCSSQSGHNTVSWYQQALGQGPQFIFQYYREEENGRGNFPPRFSGLQFPNYSSELNVNALELDDSALYLCASSLGAGRPQHFGDGTRLSIL.

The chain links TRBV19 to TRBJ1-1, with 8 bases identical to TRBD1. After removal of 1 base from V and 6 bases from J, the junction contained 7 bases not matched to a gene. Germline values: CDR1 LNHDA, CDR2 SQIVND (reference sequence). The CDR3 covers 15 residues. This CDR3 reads CASSIAGQGTAEAFF. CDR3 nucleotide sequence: TGTGCCAGTAGTATAGCCGGACAGGGAACCGCTGAAGCTTTCTTT.

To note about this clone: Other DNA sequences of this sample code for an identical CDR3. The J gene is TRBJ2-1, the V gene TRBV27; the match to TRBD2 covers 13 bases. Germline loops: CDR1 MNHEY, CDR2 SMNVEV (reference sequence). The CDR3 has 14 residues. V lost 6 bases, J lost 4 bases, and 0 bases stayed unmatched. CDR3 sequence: CASRGLAGYNEQFF. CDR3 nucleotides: TGTGCCAGCAGGGGACTAGCGGGATACAATGAGCAGTTCTTC.

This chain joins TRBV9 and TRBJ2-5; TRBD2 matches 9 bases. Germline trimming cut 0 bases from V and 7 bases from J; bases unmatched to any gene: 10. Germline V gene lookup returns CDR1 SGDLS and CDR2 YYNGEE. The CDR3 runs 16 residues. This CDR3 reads CASSVEGLATTATQYF. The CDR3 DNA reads TGTGCCAGCAGCGTAGAAGGACTAGCGACGACCGCGACCCAGTACTTC.